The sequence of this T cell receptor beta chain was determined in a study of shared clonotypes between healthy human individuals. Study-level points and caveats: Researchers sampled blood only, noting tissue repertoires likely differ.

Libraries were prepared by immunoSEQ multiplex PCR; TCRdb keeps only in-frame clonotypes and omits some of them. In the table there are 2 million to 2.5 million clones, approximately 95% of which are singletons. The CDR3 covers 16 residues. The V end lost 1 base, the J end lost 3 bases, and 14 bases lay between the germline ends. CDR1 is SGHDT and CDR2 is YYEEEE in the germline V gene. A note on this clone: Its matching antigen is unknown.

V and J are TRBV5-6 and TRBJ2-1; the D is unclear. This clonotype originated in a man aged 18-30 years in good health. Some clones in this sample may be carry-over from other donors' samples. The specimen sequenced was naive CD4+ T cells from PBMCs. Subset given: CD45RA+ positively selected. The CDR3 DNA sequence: TGTGCCAGCAGCTTGATAACCTCAATTCTCTACAATGAGCAGTTCTTC. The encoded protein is CASSLITSILYNEQFF. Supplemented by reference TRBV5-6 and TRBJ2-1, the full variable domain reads DAGVTQSPTHLIKTRGQQVTLRCSPKSGHDTVSWYQQALGQGPQFIFQYYEEEERQRGNFPDRFSGHQFPNYSSELNVNALLLGDSALYLCASSLITSILYNEQFFGPGTRLTVL.